Included here is one T cell receptor beta chain sequence, with context. The antigen is not known. Researchers ran the PCR with 60 Vbeta and 13 Jbeta primers. Repertoires were generated with immunoSEQ multiplex PCR, while TCRdb's copy carries only in-frame clones and drops some. The table has about 110,000 clones, around 83% seen once. This record comes from a study of cytomegalovirus exposure and HLA in healthy donors. At the level of the study: There were 350 to 400 genotyped donors. Of these, roughly 80% fell in the genetic ancestry cluster associated with self-reported Caucasian donors.

Study-wide findings and caveats: The authors enumerated around 150 TCR beta chains as linked to cytomegalovirus.

The J segment lost 2 bases and the V segment lost 7 bases, leaving 5 bases of the junction unmatched. The germline gives CDR1 SQVTM, CDR2 ANQGSEA. The CDR3 runs to 14 residues. Sequencing was carried out using PBMCs. The TCR originated in a woman aged 60-75 years in good health and CMV-seropositive. This chain links TRBV29-1 with TRBJ2-3; 11 nucleotides agree with TRBD1. In DNA form, the CDR3 reads TGCAGCGGGGGACAGGGGGAAACCACAGATACGCAGTATTTT. Protein product: CSGGQGETTDTQYF.